The rows below give T cell receptor beta chains drawn from one sample of a study of blood T cell repertoires in COVID-19. Here immunoSEQ multiplex PCR was the method, and the copy in TCRdb shows in-frame clones only, minus some. Of around 450,000 clones listed, less than 95% are singletons. Sequencing was performed on PBMCs or T cells enriched from blood (not recorded which). These receptors originate from a man aged 18 to 29 who had recovered from COVID-19. CDR3s include the opening cysteine and the closing phenylalanine or tryptophan. Expanded clones are given a class, and other clones once, few, many or no size at all.

size: NA; V: TRBV2; J: TRBJ1-6; CDR3: CASSLSSGTGLPLHF
size: NA; V: TRBV27; J: TRBJ2-6; CDR3: CASSFAGSVSGANVLTF
size: NA; V: TRBV24-1; J: TRBJ2-3; CDR3: CATSAATGYTDTQYF
size: NA; V: TRBV12-3/TRBV12-4; J: TRBJ1-2; CDR3: CASSPGQGSYTF
size: NA; V: TRBV7-2; J: TRBJ2-7; CDR3: CASSLPVSYEQYF
size: NA; V: TRBV24-1; J: TRBJ1-2; CDR3: CATRGTGVAGYTF
size: NA; V: TRBV28; J: TRBJ1-2; CDR3: CASSGQGLGYTF
size: NA; V: TRBV5-1; J: TRBJ1-4; CDR3: CASARGANEKLFF
size: few; V: TRBV27; J: TRBJ2-5; CDR3: CASGTGGGETQYF
size: NA; V: TRBV7-6; J: TRBJ1-6; CDR3: CASSLKPGVDSPLHF
size: NA; V: TRBV2; J: TRBJ1-1; CDR3: CASNKWGRNTEAFF
size: once; V: TRBV2; J: TRBJ1-4; CDR3: CASVFDSNFATNEKLFF
size: NA; V: TRBV27; J: TRBJ2-7; CDR3: CASSRSGTGDYEQYF
size: NA; V: TRBV5-6; J: TRBJ1-3; CDR3: CASSRNQGARGNTIYF
size: once; V: TRBV11-2; J: TRBJ2-5; CDR3: CASSFISPSGGVAYF
size: NA; V: TRBV7-3; J: TRBJ1-6; CDR3: CASSLAGGLNSPLHF
size: NA; V: TRBV12-5; J: TRBJ2-7; CDR3: CASGLAIRDRGHEQYF
size: NA; V: TRBV18; J: TRBJ2-7; CDR3: CASSPGLAGAGEQYF
size: NA; V: TRBV28; J: TRBJ1-5; CDR3: CASSLDNYQPQHF
size: NA; V: TRBV4-1; J: TRBJ1-6; CDR3: CATGEFVSYNSPLHF
size: NA; V: TRBV28; J: TRBJ1-3; CDR3: CASSSGALGNTIYF
size: NA; V: TRBV5-1; J: TRBJ1-2; CDR3: CASSFTGSGYTF
size: NA; V: TRBV4-1; J: TRBJ1-5; CDR3: CASSHQQGSNQPQHF
size: many; V: TRBV9; J: TRBJ1-1; CDR3: CASSVDRVTEAFF
size: NA; V: TRBV4-1; J: TRBJ1-1; CDR3: CASVKTGQTEAFF
size: NA; V: TRBV18; J: TRBJ2-6; CDR3: CASSGAPSGANVLTF
size: NA; V: TRBV6-5; J: TRBJ2-1; CDR3: CASSYLGRAANEQFF
size: NA; V: TRBV9; J: TRBJ1-6; CDR3: CASSVGADPWSLHF
size: few; V: TRBV21-1; J: TRBJ1-5; CDR3: CASSPDRGSPNQPQHF
size: NA; V: TRBV2; J: TRBJ2-5; CDR3: CASSTRLAGGLGETQYF
size: NA; V: TRBV12-3/TRBV12-4; J: TRBJ2-7; CDR3: CASTTTWSYEQYF
size: NA; V: TRBV19; J: TRBJ1-6; CDR3: CASSIRQKLSSYNSPLHF
size: NA; V: TRBV30; J: TRBJ1-4; CDR3: CAWDRGIREKLFF
size: NA; V: TRBV3-1/TRBV3-2; J: TRBJ1-1; CDR3: CASSQPGGITEAFF
size: few; V: TRBV5-1; J: TRBJ1-1; CDR3: CASSLLPQGALNTEAFF
size: once; V: TRBV6-5; J: TRBJ2-2; CDR3: CASRDFGGGELFF
size: NA; V: TRBV2; J: TRBJ2-4; CDR3: CASSDTGVSHGIQYF